These T cell receptor beta chains were read from a single sample in a study of response to subunit inactivated influenza vaccine. MiXCR was run by TCRdb on the RT-PCR reads, yielding one entry per CDR3 protein. The table shows some 640,000 distinct CDR3 sequences, with roughly 13% occurring only once. Sequencing used PBMCs from blood, obtained roughly 15 days before vaccination. These receptor sequences come from a man in his fifties or sixties who received an inactivated influenza vaccine. Both conserved end residues are part of each CDR3. A D gene is named only where the DNA matches it firmly. A row's size may be missing; if present it is once, few, many or a size class.

NA	few	TRBJ2-7	TRBV20-1	CSAISRQTTYEQYF	TGCAGTGCTATTAGTCGGCAGACTACCTACGAGCAGTACTTC
TRBD2	few	TRBJ2-1	TRBV24-1	CASQKAGGRGEQFF	TGTGCCAGCCAGAAAGCGGGAGGGAGGGGTGAGCAGTTCTTC
NA	NA	TRBJ2-3	TRBV6-2/TRBV6-3	CASSLGTQAADTQYF	TGTGCCAGCAGTTTGGGGACCCAGGCGGCAGATACGCAGTATTTT
NA	NA	TRBJ1-1	TRBV15	CATSRDGRTNTEAFF	TGTGCCACCAGCAGAGATGGGCGGACGAACACTGAAGCTTTCTTT
TRBD2	NA	TRBJ2-7	TRBV20-1	CSARSSAGGGPYEQYF	TGCAGTGCTAGATCGTCAGCGGGGGGTGGCCCCTACGAGCAGTACTTC
NA	NA	TRBJ1-2	TRBV29-1	CSVEDQGGWSYTF	TGCAGCGTTGAAGATCAGGGTGGATGGAGCTACACCTTC
TRBD1	few	TRBJ2-7	TRBV20-1	CSPNKGTASYEQYF	TGCAGTCCTAACAAAGGGACAGCCTCCTACGAGCAGTACTTC
TRBD1	few	TRBJ1-2	TRBV2	CASSRDRSNGYTF	TGTGCCAGCAGCCGGGACAGGAGTAATGGCTACACCTTC
NA	few	TRBJ2-1	TRBV12-3/TRBV12-4	CASSLLGSGNEQFF	TGTGCCAGCAGTTTATTGGGGTCGGGCAATGAGCAGTTCTTC
NA	many	TRBJ2-7	TRBV3-1	CASSPLRDSYEQYF	TGTGCCAGCAGCCCCCTTAGAGACTCCTACGAGCAGTACTTC
NA	NA	TRBJ2-1	TRBV19	CASSMRAFNYNEQFF	TGTGCCAGTAGTATGAGGGCCTTCAATTACAATGAGCAGTTCTTC
TRBD2	few	TRBJ2-1	TRBV7-2	CASSLALAAPLSGRQFF	TGTGCCAGCAGCTTAGCGCTAGCGGCTCCACTATCGGGTCGGCAGTTCTTC
NA	many	TRBJ1-5	TRBV4-3	CASSQDSNQPQHF	TGTGCCAGCAGCCAAGACAGCAATCAGCCCCAGCATTTT